These 27 T cell receptor beta chains were all obtained from the same sample, sequenced in a study of tumor and adjacent non-tumor tissue in lung cancer (dated by TCRdb to 2016 to 2019). The library relied on multiplex PCR. TCRdb shows the sequencer as Illumina HiSeq 2500. TCRbeta libraries were constructed through three rounds of nested PCR with primers (Table S4) according to protocols adapted from ARM-PCR. TCRdb reworked the public reads: Q25 trimming with fastp, MiXCR clone assembly, productive beta chains retained. CDR3 protein duplicates are merged, each entry listing the most common genes and DNA. This sample has about 100,000 distinct CDR3 sequences in its table, and 65% of those were observed once. The top ten constitute approximately 19% of the sample. RNA was isolated from bulk unsorted tissue, and RNA quality was assessed with a NanoDrop ND-1000 and an Agilent 2100. For the normal lung samples, distant non-tumor tissue was collected more than 3 cm away from the tumor edge.

The sequencing input was distant non-tumor lung tissue. The receptors stem from a man in his thirties or forties with non-small cell lung cancer.

Regarding this clonotype: A read error may be the cause here, since a much bigger clone is one base away. The chain carries TRBV12-3 or TRBV12-4 and TRBJ1-1, with 7 bases that match TRBD1. V gave up 6 bases and J gave up 4 bases; unmatched junction bases: 8. CDR3 length equals 14 residues. The CDR3 sequence is CASSLDRVLTEAFF. DNA for the CDR3: TGTGCCAGCAGCCTTGACAGGGTCCTCACTGAAGCTTTCTTT.

The sample holds many counts of this clonotype. The chain joins TRBV10-1 to TRBJ2-2; the match to TRBD1 covers 7 bases. V lost 0 bases, J lost 4 bases, and 5 bases stayed unmatched. Germline V lookup: CDR1 WNHNN, CDR2 SYGVQD (reference sequence). The CDR3 runs to 16 residues. CDR3 in DNA: TGCGCCAGCAGTGAGTCAAATCCAGGGGGCACCGGGGAGCTGTTTTTT. This encodes CASSESNPGGTGELFF.

This clonotype was recorded many times. This chain connects TRBV12-3 or TRBV12-4 to TRBJ2-1; 11 bases are a match to TRBD2. V was pared by 6 bases and J by 3 bases, with 16 bases of the junction left unmatched. The length of the CDR3 is 19 residues. CDR3 loop: CASSLTEHSGRAFYNEQFF. CDR3 bases: TGTGCCAGCAGCCTCACGGAACATAGCGGGAGGGCCTTCTACAATGAGCAGTTCTTC.

There are many counts of this clonotype. The J gene is TRBJ2-2, the V gene TRBV20-1; maybe TRBD2 (6 bases). The germline V and J ends were trimmed by 0 bases and 8 bases, with 16 bases remaining between them. This CDR3 is built from 15 residues. Germline loops: CDR1 DFQATT, CDR2 SNEGSKA (reference sequence). The CDR3 protein is CSARDVRRGWGELFF. The CDR3 DNA follows: TGCAGTGCTAGAGATGTTCGGCGGGGATGGGGGGAGCTGTTTTTT.

As regards this clonotype: One base away lies a much larger clone, so this may be a sequencing read error. This chain connects TRBV24-1 to TRBJ2-7; D is possibly TRBD1 (6 bases). Germline V gene sequence: CDR1 KGHDR, CDR2 SFDVKD. The CDR3 runs to 13 residues. V was shortened by 10 bases and J by 6 bases, with 18 bases between the two germline ends. The CDR3: CATLKDRLCEQYF. The DNA for the CDR3 is TGTGCCACTCTGAAGGACAGACTCTGCGAGCAGTACTTC.

As for this clonotype: A junction boundary mismatches the germline segment, possibly from a read error. The rearrangement links TRBV28 to TRBJ2-7, with TRBD2 identical over 8 bases. This CDR3 contains 13 residues. CDR1 and CDR2 from the germline V gene are MDHEN and SYDVKM. The CDR3, as DNA: TGTGCCAGCAGTCCGGGGGGGGTGGTCGAGCAGCACTTC. It yields the protein CASSPGGVVEQHF.

A note on this clonotype: A read error may account for a junction end that differs from germline. This chain joins TRBV11-1 and TRBJ1-5, with D uncertain. Germline-derived CDR1 and CDR2 are SGHAT and FQDESV (reference sequence). The CDR3 is 13 amino acids. As DNA, the CDR3 is TGCGCCAGCAACCGCGACAGCAATCAGCCCCAGCATTTT. This encodes CASNRDSNQPQHF.

In the case of this clonotype: One junction end does not reproduce the germline sequence, and a read error may be involved. The chain carries TRBV4-2 and TRBJ1-4, with TRBD1 as a possible D gene (6 bases). This CDR3 spans 16 amino acids. Per germline, CDR1 LGHNA and CDR2 YNFKEQ. CDR3 in DNA: TGTGCCAGCGGCCAAAGACTTGGGGGCCTGAACGAAAAACTGTTTTTT. It specifies CASGQRLGGLNEKLFF.

Remarks on this clonotype: A much larger clone is a single base away; this may be a read error. This CDR3 is CANSGGAKNIQYF. DNA for the CDR3: TGTGCCAACAGTGGGGGAGCCAAAAACATTCAGTACTTC. The rearrangement uses TRBV12-3 or TRBV12-4 and TRBJ2-4; tentatively, D is TRBD1 or TRBD2 (5 bases each). The CDR3 has 13 amino acids.

Notes on this clonotype: A much larger clone lies one base from this, so it may be a read error. V usage is TRBV6-5 and J usage is TRBJ2-1; 10 bases line up with TRBD2. The CDR3 spans 14 residues. Germline V lookup: CDR1 MNHEY, CDR2 SVGAGI. CDR3 DNA sequence: TGTACCAGCAATCGCCTAGCGGGAGAGGATGAGCAGTTCTTC. Translated, it gives CTSNRLAGEDEQFF.

The chain recombines TRBV20-1 with TRBJ2-3; D gene uncertain. Trimming took 3 bases from V and 3 from J, leaving 13 bases between them. The germline CDR1 and CDR2 sequences are DFQATT and SNEGSKA (reference sequence). The CDR3 spans 14 residues. The CDR3 reads CSASCDLATDTQYF. The CDR3 nucleotides are TGCAGTGCTAGTTGTGATTTAGCTACAGATACGCAGTATTTT.

The J gene is TRBJ1-6, the V gene TRBV6-5; tentatively, D is TRBD1 (5 bases). Germline V gene data show CDR1 as MNHEY and CDR2 as SVGAGI. CDR3 size: 15 residues. The CDR3 loop is CTSSSEGTEGSPLHF. For the CDR3, the DNA is TGTACTAGCAGTTCCGAGGGGACGGAGGGTTCACCCCTCCACTTT.

In regard to this clonotype: No conserved phenylalanine or tryptophan is present at the end of the CDR3, so a read error is the likely explanation. It is unclear where the CDR3 begins or ends on the DNA, so no DNA is shown, and the CDR3 is as TCRdb lists it. V gene TRBV11-3 combines with J gene TRBJ2-7. CDR1 and CDR2 (germline): SGHNT, YENEEA. Termini included, the CDR3 measures 10 amino acids. This chain's CDR3 is CASRTYEQYI.

The chain couples TRBV4-2 to TRBJ1-2, with 7 bases identical to TRBD1. The CDR3 is 12 residues long. J gave up 7 bases and V 10 bases, and 9 bases lay outside the gene matches. Germline loops: CDR1 LGHNA, CDR2 YNFKEQ. CDR3 amino acids: CATRDSLCGYTF. The DNA for the CDR3 is TGTGCCACCCGGGACAGTCTCTGTGGCTACACCTTC.

This clonotype came up a few times. A much bigger clone sits one base away, suggesting this may be a read error. V gene TRBV6-2 or TRBV6-3 combines with J gene TRBJ2-1; 12 bases match TRBD1. Looked up from germline, CDR1 is MNHEY and CDR2 is SVGEGT. CDR3 length equals 14 residues. This CDR3 is CASRGTGGYSEQFF. The CDR3 coding sequence is TGTGCCAGCAGAGGGACAGGGGGCTACAGTGAGCAGTTCTTC.

As concerns this clonotype: At one end the junction does not follow the germline gene, possibly because of a read error. J is TRBJ2-3 and V is TRBV5-1; D is perhaps TRBD1 (5 bases). The CDR3 totals 15 residues. CDR1 SGHRS and CDR2 YFSETQ come from the germline V gene. The CDR3 loop reads CPSSLIGASTDTQYF. DNA for the CDR3: TGCCCCAGCAGCCTAATAGGGGCCAGCACGGATACGCAGTATTTT. Filled out from reference TRBV5-1 and TRBJ2-3, the complete variable domain reads KAGVTQTPRYLIKTRGQQVTLSCSPISGHRSVSWYQQTPGQGLQFLFEYFSETQRNKGNFPGRFSGRQFSNSRSEMNVSTLELGDSALYLCPSSLIGASTDTQYFGPGTRLTVL.

Of note for this clonotype: Because it lacks the conserved phenylalanine or tryptophan at the end, this CDR3 is likely a read error. The J gene is TRBJ1-1, the V gene TRBV7-9, with no clear D. The CDR3 is 12 amino acids. Germline V CDR1 and CDR2: SEHNR, FQNEAQ (reference sequence). The V end lost 5 bases, the J end lost 7 bases, and 11 bases lay between the germline ends. In nucleotides, the CDR3 is TGTGCCAGCAGCCCCATTAACGTTGAAGCTTTCATT. Protein sequence: CASSPINVEAFI.

The V and J genes are TRBV5-1 and TRBJ2-3; 7 bases agree with TRBD1. The length of the CDR3 is 15 residues. Germline CDR1 SGHRS, CDR2 YFSETQ. V was clipped by 3 bases and J by 1 base; unmatched bases: 5. In DNA form, the CDR3 reads TGCGCCAGCAGCTCAGACGGACAGGGCACAGATACGCAGTATTTT. Protein sequence: CASSSDGQGTDTQYF.

Comments on this clonotype: A read error is likely, as this CDR3 ends without the conserved phenylalanine or tryptophan. Because the CDR3's place on the DNA is in doubt, the DNA is left out and the CDR3 is given as listed by TCRdb. The rearrangement uses TRBV11-2 and TRBJ2-1; no check of the table's D call, TRBD2, against the DNA was made. With termini counted, the CDR3 has 16 amino acids. Germline V CDR1 and CDR2: SGHAT, FQNNGV. CDR3 sequence reads: CANSSNLGGGSSYWFL.

Notes on this clonotype: The CDR3 does not end in the conserved phenylalanine or tryptophan, so this is likely a read error. V gene TRBV12-5 combines with J gene TRBJ2-1; 12 nucleotides line up with TRBD2. The length of the CDR3 is 19 residues. Germline V CDR1 and CDR2: LGHNT, FRNRAP. The trim removed 3 bases at V and 1 base at J, leaving 10 bases unmatched. CDR3 sequence: CASGLGLAGGPLSYNEQFL. The CDR3 DNA follows: TGTGCTAGTGGTTTAGGCCTAGCGGGAGGGCCCTTATCCTACAATGAGCAGTTCTTA.

Worth noting for this clonotype: Germline and junction disagree at one end, which may indicate a read error. V gene TRBV11-1 combines with J gene TRBJ2-7; 7 positions agree with TRBD2. CDR1 and CDR2 from the germline V gene are SGHAT and FQDESV (reference sequence). The CDR3 is made up of 13 amino acids. In DNA form, the CDR3 reads TGTGCCAGCAACTTACGGGAGGACAACGAGCAGTACTTC. Translating it yields CASNLREDNEQYF.

This clonotype was seen a handful of times. The junction departs from the called germline gene at one end, perhaps through a read error. The chain employs TRBV6-5 and TRBJ1-2; D ambiguous. Germline V gene lookup returns CDR1 MNHEY and CDR2 SVGAGI. The length of the CDR3 is 13 residues. CDR3 DNA: TGTGTCAGCAGTTACGGGGTGGGGAAGGGCTACACCTTC. The encoded protein is CVSSYGVGKGYTF.

This clonotype came up many times. V and J are TRBV5-4 and TRBJ2-7, with unresolved D. The CDR3 is made up of 13 amino acids. V dropped 2 bases and J dropped 5 bases, with 11 bases sitting between them. Per germline, CDR1 SGHNT and CDR2 YYREEE (reference sequence). This CDR3 is CASSLKGGDEQYF. The CDR3 DNA is TGTGCCAGCAGCTTAAAAGGTGGCGACGAGCAGTACTTC.

As concerns this clonotype: A read error may produce the germline difference seen at one junction end. V usage is TRBV11-2 and J usage is TRBJ2-2; 9 bases line up with TRBD2. In germline, CDR1 is SGHAT, CDR2 FQNNGV. The CDR3 runs to 15 residues. In nucleotides, the CDR3 is TGTGCCAGTATCCCAGGACTAGCGAACACCGGGGAGCTGGTTTTT. Protein: CASIPGLANTGELVF.

As for this clonotype: This clone may be a read error of a much larger clone one base away. The V gene is TRBV20-1, the J gene TRBJ1-1; D might be TRBD1 (5 bases). Germline CDR1 DFQATT, CDR2 SNEGSKA (reference sequence). CDR3 size: 11 residues. CDR3 sequence (DNA): TGCAGTGCCCGGAGGGGAACTGAAGCTCTCTTT. It is translated as CSARRGTEALF.

As regards this clonotype: A read error is possible here, since a much larger clone lies one base away. The chain links TRBV6-6 to TRBJ1-5; tentatively, D is TRBD1 (5 bases). The CDR3 covers 16 residues. Germline V gene lookup returns CDR1 MNHNY and CDR2 SVGAGI (reference sequence). Trimming left V 2 bases short and J 0 bases short, with 11 bases between. CDR3 in DNA: TGTGCCAGCAGTTACCTTAGGGGATATAGCAATCAGCCCCAGCATTTT. Protein: CASSYLRGYSNQPQHF.

Note on this clonotype: The junction departs from the called germline gene at one end, perhaps through a read error. The chain links TRBV29-1 to TRBJ1-2, with D hard to call. Germline values: CDR1 SQVTM, CDR2 ANQGSEA. The CDR3 has 14 residues. The CDR3 sequence: CSVESDGTNYGYIF. The CDR3 DNA is TGCAGCGTAGAATCTGACGGAACTAACTATGGCTACATCTTC.